This T cell receptor beta chain was recorded in a study of shared clonotypes between healthy human individuals. Study-level points and caveats: The study's rarefaction showed incomplete sorted-subset sequencing despite large depth. Among a few donors, approximately 4.6% of naive CD4 clonotypes were found in common. It was the non-shared clonotypes that had lower generation probabilities than clonotypes shared by all four donors.

The V end lost 7 bases, the J end lost 0 bases, and 13 bases lay between the germline ends. This CDR3 has 13 amino acids. The germline V gene encodes CDR1 SQVTM and CDR2 ANQGSEA. The naive CD8 subset, CD45RO-negative cells positively selected for CCR7, excluded terminally differentiated effector memory CD45RA+ cells. In the case of this clone: Its antigen is unknown.

The protocol was immunoSEQ multiplex PCR, while the TCRdb copy is restricted to in-frame clones and leaves out a portion. The sample lists some 1,900,000 clones, roughly 94% seen once, with 0.9% to 1.5% in the top ten. This TCR was recovered from a man younger than 35 in good health. The chain recombines TRBV29-1 with TRBJ2-7, with D possibly TRBD2 on 6 matching bases. The sequenced sample was naive CD8+ T cells sorted from blood. The CDR3 DNA sequence: TGCAGCGCTACGGACGGGAGCTCCTACGAGCAGTACTTC. Translating it yields CSATDGSSYEQYF.